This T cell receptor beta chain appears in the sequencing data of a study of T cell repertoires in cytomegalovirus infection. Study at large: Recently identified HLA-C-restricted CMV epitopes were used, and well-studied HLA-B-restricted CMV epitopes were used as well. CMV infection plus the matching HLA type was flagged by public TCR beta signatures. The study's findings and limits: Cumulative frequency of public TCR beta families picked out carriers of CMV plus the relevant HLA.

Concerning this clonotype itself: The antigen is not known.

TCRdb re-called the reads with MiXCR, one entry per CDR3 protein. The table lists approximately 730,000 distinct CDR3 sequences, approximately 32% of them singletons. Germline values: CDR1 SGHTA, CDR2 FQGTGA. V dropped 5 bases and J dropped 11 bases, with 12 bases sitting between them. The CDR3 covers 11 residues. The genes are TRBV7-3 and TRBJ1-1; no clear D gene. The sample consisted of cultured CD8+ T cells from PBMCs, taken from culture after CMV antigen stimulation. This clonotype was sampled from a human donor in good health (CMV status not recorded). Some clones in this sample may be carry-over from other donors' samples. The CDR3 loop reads CASSREGRAFF. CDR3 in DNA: TGTGCCAGCAGCCGGGAAGGTAGGGCTTTCTTT.